These T cell receptor beta chains were read from a single sample in a study of T cell clusters in autoimmune cytopenias. TCRdb reprocessed the multiplex PCR reads and keeps a single row for each CDR3 protein, giving no DNA. This sample's table reports roughly 10,000 distinct CDR3 sequences. The same sample was also used in a study of T cell repertoires in aging, cancer and after chemotherapy.

The material sequenced was peripheral blood. Receptors were obtained from a human donor in good health. Each CDR3 is given with its conserved first and last residue. Each record gives: J gene, clone size, V gene, CDR3 protein. Expanded clones get a size class; other rows say once, few or many, or leave the size out.

TRBJ2-3,-,TRBV29-1,CSVTPGTGEGSPQYF
TRBJ2-1,medium-sized,TRBV18,CASSQSSGIYNEQFF
TRBJ1-4,medium-sized,TRBV29-1,CSAVRQDNEKLFF
TRBJ1-3,-,TRBV27,CASSLDGSSGNTIYF
TRBJ2-7,-,TRBV5-4,CASSLRGPDYEQYF
TRBJ2-3,-,TRBV6-2/TRBV6-3,CASRGRRTPSTDTQYF
TRBJ2-2,-,TRBV7-6,CASSLEAFRASGELFF
TRBJ2-1,-,TRBV13,CASSLGLAYNEQFF
TRBJ1-5,-,TRBV7-6,CASSPLRSEDSNQPQHF
TRBJ1-1,-,TRBV18,CASSRTALNTEAFF
TRBJ1-4,-,TRBV7-6,CASSSVKGATNEKLFF
TRBJ1-3,-,TRBV7-2,CASSSQLSGNTIYF
TRBJ2-5,-,TRBV11-2,CASSLEWGETQYF
TRBJ1-2,-,TRBV12-3/TRBV12-4,CASSFGGGGTYGYTF
TRBJ2-7,-,TRBV6-2/TRBV6-3,CASIDPTGLHVQYF
TRBJ2-6,-,TRBV6-2/TRBV6-3,CASSRDINSGANVLTF
TRBJ1-4,-,TRBV7-9,CASSPAPRGKLFF
TRBJ2-1,-,TRBV12-3/TRBV12-4,CANSAGGSSYNEQFF
TRBJ2-1,-,TRBV20-1,CSARPRTRYEQFF
TRBJ2-2,-,TRBV20-1,CSARAGTYTGELFF
TRBJ2-1,-,TRBV30,CSGLNYNEQFF
TRBJ2-1,-,TRBV7-6,CASRERGGRNEQFF
TRBJ1-2,-,TRBV7-6,CASSSGTGAGYTF
TRBJ2-1,-,TRBV5-5,CASSYGQVEQFF
TRBJ2-6,-,TRBV5-6,CASSLGGYPSGANVLTF
TRBJ1-2,medium-sized,TRBV29-1,CSVQVEDGYTF
TRBJ2-2,-,TRBV6-1,CASREGQGVRTGELFF
TRBJ1-2,-,TRBV27,CASRAKLGAYGYTF
TRBJ1-4,-,TRBV12-3/TRBV12-4,CASSSGTGTEKLFF
TRBJ2-3,-,TRBV6-2/TRBV6-3,CASSYSSQTGDTQYF
TRBJ2-7,medium-sized,TRBV6-5,CASSDSGTGGYEQYF
TRBJ2-7,-,TRBV6-2/TRBV6-3,CASSYLGDFAYEQYF
TRBJ2-6,-,TRBV6-5,CASSARDRSSGANVLTF
TRBJ2-7,-,TRBV5-1,CASSFQGHEQYF
TRBJ1-2,medium-sized,TRBV29-1,CSVEEGPGYGYTF
TRBJ1-1,-,TRBV5-4,CASSWDGRNTEAFF
TRBJ2-1,-,TRBV6-4,CASSVVGTGAYNEQFF
TRBJ1-4,-,TRBV5-6,CASSLLQRPSEKLFF
TRBJ1-2,-,TRBV12-3/TRBV12-4,CASSLGSGLSYGYTF
TRBJ2-5,-,TRBV24-1,CATSDQYRTGQETQYF
TRBJ2-1,-,TRBV7-7,CASSPRGTSYNEQFF
TRBJ1-6,-,TRBV4-2,CASSQEGDSPLHF
TRBJ2-5,-,TRBV6-2/TRBV6-3,CASSYSGDGETQYF
TRBJ2-2,-,TRBV12-3/TRBV12-4,CASSFLPGGPTGELFF
TRBJ1-2,-,TRBV19,CASSPQTDFYGYTF
TRBJ1-5,-,TRBV6-5,CASSYGRNQPQHF
TRBJ2-2,-,TRBV6-6,CASTKGGELFF
TRBJ2-5,-,TRBV6-5,CASRDTQETQYF
TRBJ2-1,-,TRBV7-6,CASSTRVLKNNEQFF
TRBJ2-1,-,TRBV19,CASSIELVQGEQFF
TRBJ1-2,medium-sized,TRBV29-1,CSAALNTGTVIYGYTF